What follows are 15 T cell receptor beta chains derived from one specimen sequenced in a study of tumor-infiltrating lymphocytes in primary liver carcinoma. A constant-region primer primed TCR beta cDNA synthesis from about 0.45 ug of total RNA. Three nested multiplex PCR rounds, a slightly modified ARM-PCR, produced the libraries for TCR beta. The opening two PCR rounds, around 9 cycles each, paired TRBV1-TRBV30 forward primers with a C-beta reverse primer. TCRdb recomputed calls from the multiplex PCR reads with MiXCR, one row per CDR3 protein. The table includes approximately 330,000 distinct CDR3 sequences, 65% detected once. RNA isolated from unsorted whole blood supplied the blood RNA, with germline DNA also extracted. Sequences were obtained from peripheral blood. The receptor set was obtained from a man between 40 and 49 years old with primary liver carcinoma and hepatitis B virus infection.

The V and J genes are TRBV4-1 and TRBJ2-1, with 14 nucleotides matching TRBD2. The V segment lost 2 bases and the J segment 3 bases; nucleotides outside the gene matches: 18. The CDR3 extends over 22 amino acids. Germline V gene lookup returns CDR1 MGHRA and CDR2 YSYEKL. The CDR3, as DNA: TGCGCCAGCAGCCAACGAGACAGCTTAGGACTAGCGGGAGGTCACCACTACAATGAGCAGTTCTTC. It yields the protein CASSQRDSLGLAGGHHYNEQFF.

A note on this clonotype: A read error may explain this, as a much larger clone is one base away. The chain joins TRBV10-3 to TRBJ2-1; 7 bases match TRBD1. Per the germline V gene, CDR1 is ENHRY and CDR2 is SYGVKD. There are 14 residues in the CDR3. The CDR3 nucleotides are TGTGCCACTCTACCGGTCGGACAGGACAATGAGCACTTCTTC. Translated, it gives CATLPVGQDNEHFF.

On this clonotype itself: Just one base apart from a much larger clone, this may be a read error. This chain uses TRBV6-2 or TRBV6-3 with TRBJ1-2, with a tentative D call TRBD1 (5 bases). Germline V lookup: CDR1 MNHEY, CDR2 SVGEGT. Trimming removed 1 base from V and 5 bases from J, with 11 bases in between. The CDR3 spans 14 residues. CDR3 residues: CASSYYGTQYGYTF. The CDR3 nucleotides read TGTGCCAGCAGTTACTATGGGACGCAGTATGGCTACACCTTC.

For this clonotype: One junction end does not reproduce the germline sequence, and a read error may be involved. The chain uses TRBV11-2 and TRBJ2-1; 8 positions match TRBD1. This CDR3 is built from 15 residues. Germline CDR1 SGHAT, CDR2 FQNNGV. The CDR3 DNA follows: TGTGTCAGCATCTTAAGTCAGGGGGCCAACAATGAGCAGTTCTTC. Translated, it gives CVSILSQGANNEQFF.

With respect to this clonotype: This may be a read error, as it is one base from a much larger clone. The chain combines TRBV6-2 or TRBV6-3 with TRBJ2-7, with TRBD1 matching over 7 bases. The CDR3 consists of 15 residues. The germline V gene encodes CDR1 MNHEY and CDR2 SVGEGT. The CDR3 coding sequence is TGTACCAGCAGTCCAGAAACAGGGGAAATTTACGAGCAGTACTTC. It translates to CTSSPETGEIYEQYF.

About this clonotype: The conserved phenylalanine or tryptophan is not found at the CDR3 terminus, so this likely reflects a read error. The chain links TRBV6-1 to TRBJ2-1; D might be TRBD2 (5 bases). CDR3 length: 12 amino acids. Germline-derived CDR1 and CDR2 are MNHNS and SASEGT. As DNA, the CDR3 is TGTGCCAGCAGTTTGAGCGGCAATAAGCAGTTCTTA. Its translation is CASSLSGNKQFL.

Note on this clonotype: This may be a read error: a much more frequent sequence differs by one nucleotide. The chain uses TRBV6-5 and TRBJ2-5; no firm D call. V was cut by 7 bases and J by 5 bases, with 14 bases left in between. CDR3 size: 13 residues. The germline V gene has CDR1 MNHEY and CDR2 SVGAGI. The CDR3 region has the DNA TGTGCCAGCATTTATGGGGTCGGGGAGACCCAGTACTTC. Translating it yields CASIYGVGETQYF.

Concerning this clonotype: This may come from a read error, since a much larger clone is one base off. The rearrangement links TRBV4-3 to TRBJ2-2; 8 nucleotides line up with TRBD1. The CDR3 is 15 residues long. Germline-derived CDR1 and CDR2 are LGHNA and YSLEER. The CDR3 spells CAGSQAGQGTGELFF. The CDR3 region has the DNA TGCGCCGGCAGCCAAGCCGGACAGGGAACCGGGGAGCTGTTTTTT.

The V and J genes are TRBV11-2 and TRBJ2-7, with D perhaps matching TRBD1 or TRBD2 (5 bases each). V was shortened by 2 bases and J by 3 bases, with 14 bases between the two germline ends. Germline V CDR1 and CDR2: SGHAT, FQNNGV. This CDR3 contains 15 residues. The CDR3 loop is CASSLTGPQSYEQYF. The DNA for the CDR3 is TGTGCCAGCAGCTTAACGGGACCGCAAAGCTACGAGCAGTACTTC.

This clonotype has a handful of counts. The gene calls are TRBV10-3 and TRBJ2-1; 13 nucleotides match TRBD2. The CDR3 totals 14 residues. V lost 6 bases to trimming and J lost 8 bases; unmatched junction nucleotides: 4. Germline V gene data show CDR1 as ENHRY and CDR2 as SYGVKD. Here the CDR3 DNA reads TGTGCCATCAGGTCGGGACTAGCGGGGTATGAGCAGTTCTTC. This gives the protein CAIRSGLAGYEQFF.

This clonotype was counted many times. This chain links TRBV4-1 with TRBJ1-1; no definite D call. The CDR3 totals 13 residues. In germline, CDR1 is MGHRA, CDR2 YSYEKL. V was shortened by 2 bases and J by 11 bases, with 15 bases between the two germline ends. Here the CDR3 reads CASSQSIFEVAFF. DNA of the CDR3: TGCGCCAGCAGCCAAAGTATTTTTGAAGTGGCTTTCTTT.

This clonotype was observed at least ten times. The gene calls are TRBV10-3 and TRBJ2-1; TRBD2 is a possible D gene (5 bases). The CDR3 spans 17 residues. The V end was cut by 2 bases, the J end by 1 base, with 15 bases between. CDR1 and CDR2 (germline): ENHRY, SYGVKD. Here the CDR3 reads CAISETLLDSSYNEQFF. The CDR3, as DNA: TGTGCCATCAGTGAGACCCTACTAGACTCTTCCTACAATGAGCAGTTCTTC.

The table lists this clonotype with a count of one. This may come from a read error, since a much larger clone is one base off. This rearrangement joins TRBV6-2 or TRBV6-3 to TRBJ1-6; D call uncertain. Germline V CDR1 and CDR2: MNHEY, SVGEGT. The CDR3 totals 15 residues. The CDR3 DNA reads as TGTGACAGCAGTTACTCCGGTTATTTGAACTCACCCCTCCACTTT. The encoded protein is CDSSYSGYLNSPLHF.

With respect to this clonotype: A junction boundary mismatches the germline segment, possibly from a read error. The chain couples TRBV5-1 to TRBJ2-7; 8 nucleotides agree with TRBD2. Germline CDR1 and CDR2: SGHRS and YFSETQ. The CDR3 length is 14 residues. The CDR3 DNA reads as TGCACCAGCAGCCGAAGCGGGAGCAACGACGAGCAGTACTTC. It codes for CTSSRSGSNDEQYF.

This clonotype was found many times. V gene TRBV6-5 combines with J gene TRBJ2-3; the D gene is possibly TRBD1 (7 bases). The V and J ends lost 0 bases and 0 bases respectively, with 13 bases between them. CDR1 and CDR2 from the germline V gene are MNHEY and SVGAGI. The CDR3 is made up of 17 amino acids. The CDR3, as DNA: TGTGCCAGCAGTTACTCGGAGGGGACAGCTAGCACAGATACGCAGTATTTT. This sequence encodes CASSYSEGTASTDTQYF.